This T cell receptor beta chain was profiled in a study of OX40 agonist ivuxolimab in advanced cancers. Study-wide results and caveats: Normalized T-cell clonal expansion was also low in some nonresponders.

Measured with immunoSEQ multiplex PCR; TCRdb has only the in-frame clones, and not every one. The data hold roughly 33,000 clones, with roughly 84% observed a single time. On this clone: Its antigen is not identified.

This TCR was sampled from an adult with an advanced solid tumor such as melanoma, head and neck, liver or kidney cancer. The specimen comprised CD4+ or CD8+ T cells sorted from blood, sampled in a trial of the OX40 agonist ivuxolimab.

CDR3 in DNA: TGTGCCAGCAACGGGAGGGGGAGGACAGATACGCAGTATTTT. The encoded protein is CASNGRGRTDTQYF. V and J are TRBV6-5 and TRBJ2-3; 8 bases agree with TRBD2. Germline loops: CDR1 MNHEY, CDR2 SVGAGI. V shed 7 bases, J shed 3 bases, and the junction held 6 bases outside the gene matches. The CDR3 spans 14 residues.